The sequence of this T cell receptor (beta chain) was determined in a study of cytomegalovirus exposure and HLA in healthy donors. Study at large: From donors who were HLA-typed, an early data release held approximately 91 million unique TCRs.

At least ten counts were recorded for this clone. This CDR3 is 15 amino acids long. With V trimmed by 2 bases and J by 1 base, 4 bases remained unmatched. CDR1 SGHTS and CDR2 YDEGEE come from the germline V gene. The PCR used 60 Vbeta and 13 Jbeta primers. Some clones are missing from TCRdb's copy, which holds only in-frame ones; the method was immunoSEQ multiplex PCR. Among some 90,000 clones listed, roughly 60% were seen once. J is TRBJ1-1 and V is TRBV5-8; 8 positions agree with TRBD1. Material: PBMCs. The receptor's source is a boy aged 10-17 years in good health and CMV-seropositive. CDR3 in amino acids: CASSFRQGWNTEAFF. In nucleotides, the CDR3 is TGTGCCAGCAGCTTCAGACAGGGGTGGAACACTGAAGCTTTCTTT.